One T cell receptor beta chain is described in this entry. Antigen: not known. The V end lost 2 bases, the J end lost 3 bases, and 8 bases lay between the germline ends. This CDR3 has 13 residues. Germline CDR1 reads SGHRS; CDR2 reads YFSETQ. The data were taken from a study of shared clonotypes between healthy human individuals. Over several immunoSEQ plates, each subset's genomic DNA was distributed in even portions. A 200 ng quantity of DNA, roughly 32,000 T cell genomes, went into the sorted-subset replicate PCRs. Original methodology: Junction-only immunoSEQ sequences carried no quality scores, so filtering differed. TCRdb keeps only in-frame clones here, not all; method: immunoSEQ multiplex PCR. The V and J calls and clone size are taken from that table; D and trimming were inferred from the DNA. The sample records about 1.1 million clones, more than 75% being singletons. Study conclusions and caveats: Non-shared clonotypes showed lower generation probabilities than clonotypes common to all four donors.

This receptor was taken from a man in his late teens or twenties in good health. Some clones in this sample may be carry-over from other donors' samples. This sequence joins TRBV5-1 and TRBJ2-5; the D gene is possibly TRBD1 (6 bases). Sequenced input: memory CD4+ T cells from PBMCs. Subset specified: CD45RA-negative fraction. The CDR3 sequence: CASSFYREETQYF. In DNA form, the CDR3 reads TGCGCCAGCAGCTTCTACAGGGAAGAGACCCAGTACTTC.